Sequencing of this TCR beta chain was carried out in a study of blood T cell repertoires in COVID-19. About the research overall: Sites across the United States, Italy and Spain contributed samples from acute and convalescent COVID-19. Sources were T cells, B-cell-depleted T cells, or PBMCs; the material itself was cDNA or gDNA.

The V gene lost 7 bases and the J gene lost 1 base, with 14 bases spanning the gap. Germline V gene lookup returns CDR1 LNHDA and CDR2 SQIVND (reference sequence). This CDR3 contains 15 residues. As originally analysed: Cell counts per sample came from amplifying reference gene primers. Assay used: immunoSEQ multiplex PCR; TCRdb lists only in-frame clones, some missing. For V, J and clone size, that table is used; D and trimming come from the DNA. Here the sample spans 81,000 or so clones, around 89% being singletons. Sequenced input: peripheral blood. The sequence came from a man between 65 and 85 years old with active or convalescent COVID-19. The chain employs TRBV19 and TRBJ1-5; D might be TRBD1 (5 bases). The CDR3 protein is CASIAGTYSNQPQHF. The CDR3 region has the DNA TGTGCCAGTATTGCCGGGACTTACAGCAATCAGCCCCAGCATTTT.